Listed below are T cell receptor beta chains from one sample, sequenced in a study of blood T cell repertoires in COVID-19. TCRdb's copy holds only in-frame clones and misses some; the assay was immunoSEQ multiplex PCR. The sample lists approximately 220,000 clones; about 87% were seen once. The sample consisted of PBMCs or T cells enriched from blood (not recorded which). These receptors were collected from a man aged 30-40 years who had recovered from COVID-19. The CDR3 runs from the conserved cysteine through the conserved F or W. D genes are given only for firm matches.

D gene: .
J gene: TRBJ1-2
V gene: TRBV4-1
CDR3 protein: CASSPMTGPPYGYTF

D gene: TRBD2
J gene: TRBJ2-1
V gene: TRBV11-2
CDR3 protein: CASSFFGDSTSWFF

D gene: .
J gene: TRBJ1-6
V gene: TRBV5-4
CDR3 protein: CASELQGYNSPLHF

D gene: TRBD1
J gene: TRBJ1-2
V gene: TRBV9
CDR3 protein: CASSARDRGIEVYGYTF

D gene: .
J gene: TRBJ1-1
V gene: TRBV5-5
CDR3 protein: CASSLVGQLNTEAFF

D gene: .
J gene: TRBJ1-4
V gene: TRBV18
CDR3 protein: CASSPRPGTNEKLFF

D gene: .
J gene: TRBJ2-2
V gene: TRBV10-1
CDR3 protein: CASSESFGVPNTGELFF

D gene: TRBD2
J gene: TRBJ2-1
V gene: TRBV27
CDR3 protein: CASSWSSGGANEQFF

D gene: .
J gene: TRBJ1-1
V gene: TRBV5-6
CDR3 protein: CASSLANEENTEAFF

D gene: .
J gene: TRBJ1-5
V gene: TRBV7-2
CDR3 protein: CASSLAADSYSNQPQHF

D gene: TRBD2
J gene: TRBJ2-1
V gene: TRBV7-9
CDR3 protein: CASSPLAGGHGEQFF

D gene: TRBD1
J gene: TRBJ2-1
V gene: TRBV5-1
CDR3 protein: CASSLFRDRGHNEQFF

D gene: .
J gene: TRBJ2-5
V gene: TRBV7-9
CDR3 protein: CASSLEGLGRGTQYF

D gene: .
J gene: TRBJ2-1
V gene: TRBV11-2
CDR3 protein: CASSRPLSYNEQFF

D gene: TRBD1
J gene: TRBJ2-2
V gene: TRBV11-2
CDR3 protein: CAAGSTGGLGELFF

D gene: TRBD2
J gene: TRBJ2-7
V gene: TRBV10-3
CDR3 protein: CAISESAGNRGQRGASYEQYF

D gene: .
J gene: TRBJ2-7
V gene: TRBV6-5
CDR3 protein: CASSYGRASYEQYF

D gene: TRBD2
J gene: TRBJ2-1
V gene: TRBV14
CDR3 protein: CASSQEAGGSGNEQFF

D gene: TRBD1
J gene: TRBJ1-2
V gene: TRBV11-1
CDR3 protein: CASSVGTARGYTF

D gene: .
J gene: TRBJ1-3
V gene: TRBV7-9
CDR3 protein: CASSLRQAGNTIYF

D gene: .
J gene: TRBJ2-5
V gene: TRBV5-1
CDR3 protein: CASSFPRGAGETQYF

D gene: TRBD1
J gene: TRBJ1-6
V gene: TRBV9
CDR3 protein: CASSDRGGNSPLHF

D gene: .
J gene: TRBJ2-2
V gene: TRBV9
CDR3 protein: CASSGRQDPPFANTGELFF

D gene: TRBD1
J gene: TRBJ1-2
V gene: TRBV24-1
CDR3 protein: CATSGGRGALFGYTF

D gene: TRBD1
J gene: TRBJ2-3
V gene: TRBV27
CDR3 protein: CASSPDRGLGTDTQYF

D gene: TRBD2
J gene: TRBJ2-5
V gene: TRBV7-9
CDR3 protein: CASSMSGTQETQYF

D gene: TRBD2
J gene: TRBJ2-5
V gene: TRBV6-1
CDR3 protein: CASSAGPGLAFETQYF

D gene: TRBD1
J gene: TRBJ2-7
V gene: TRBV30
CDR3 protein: CAFTGETGTGGSREQYF

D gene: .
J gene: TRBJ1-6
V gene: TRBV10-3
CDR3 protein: CAISADAGIDSPLHF

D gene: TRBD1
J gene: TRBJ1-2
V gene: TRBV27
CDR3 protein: CASSFTGTDYGYTF

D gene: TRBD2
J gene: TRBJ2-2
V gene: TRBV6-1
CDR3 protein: CASSELAGGPGELFF

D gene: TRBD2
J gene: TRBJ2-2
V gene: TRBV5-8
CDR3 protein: CASSPSRGGGTGELFF

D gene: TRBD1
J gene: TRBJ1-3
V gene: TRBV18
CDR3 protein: CASSSDTGDSGNTIYF

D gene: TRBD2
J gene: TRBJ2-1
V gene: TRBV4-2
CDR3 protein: CASSQDSGGVGEQFF

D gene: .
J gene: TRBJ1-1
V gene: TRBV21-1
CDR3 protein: CASSTRGSSTEAFF

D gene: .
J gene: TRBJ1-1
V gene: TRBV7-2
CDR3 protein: CASSLRRQETNTEAFF

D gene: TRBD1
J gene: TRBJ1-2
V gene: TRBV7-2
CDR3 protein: CASSSSPGTGTNYGYTF

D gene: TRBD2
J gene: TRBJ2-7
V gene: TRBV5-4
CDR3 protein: CASSFSGSLYEQYF

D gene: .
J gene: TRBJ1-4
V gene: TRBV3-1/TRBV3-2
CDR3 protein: CASSQARGGGEKLFF

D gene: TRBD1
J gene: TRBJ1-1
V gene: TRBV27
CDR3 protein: CASRSTGTGNTEAFF

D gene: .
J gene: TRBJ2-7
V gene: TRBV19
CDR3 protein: CASSMVGTQYEQYF